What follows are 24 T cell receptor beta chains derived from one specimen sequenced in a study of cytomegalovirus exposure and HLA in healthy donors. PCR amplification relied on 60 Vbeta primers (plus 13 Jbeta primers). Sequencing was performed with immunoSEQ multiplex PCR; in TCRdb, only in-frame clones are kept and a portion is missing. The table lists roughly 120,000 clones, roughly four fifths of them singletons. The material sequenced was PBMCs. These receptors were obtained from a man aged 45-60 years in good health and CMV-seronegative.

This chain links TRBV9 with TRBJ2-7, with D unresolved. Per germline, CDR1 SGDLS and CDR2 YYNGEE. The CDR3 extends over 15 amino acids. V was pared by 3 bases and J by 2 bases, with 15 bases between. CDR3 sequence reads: CASSAQENPAYEQYF. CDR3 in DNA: TGTGCCAGCAGCGCCCAAGAAAATCCGGCCTACGAGCAGTACTTC.

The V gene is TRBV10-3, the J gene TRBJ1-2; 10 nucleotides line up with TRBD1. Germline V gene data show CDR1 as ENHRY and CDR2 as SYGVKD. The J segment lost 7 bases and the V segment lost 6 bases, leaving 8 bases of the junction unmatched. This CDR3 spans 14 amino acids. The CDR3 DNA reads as TGTGCCATCAGGGCCCTGGGACAGGGGAGTGGCTACACCTTC. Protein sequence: CAIRALGQGSGYTF.

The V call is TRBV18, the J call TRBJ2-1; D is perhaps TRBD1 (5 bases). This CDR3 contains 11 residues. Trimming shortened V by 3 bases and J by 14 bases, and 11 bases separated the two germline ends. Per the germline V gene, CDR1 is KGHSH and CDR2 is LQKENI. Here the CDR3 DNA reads TGTGCCAGCTCACCGGACACCGGAAAGTTCTTC. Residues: CASSPDTGKFF.

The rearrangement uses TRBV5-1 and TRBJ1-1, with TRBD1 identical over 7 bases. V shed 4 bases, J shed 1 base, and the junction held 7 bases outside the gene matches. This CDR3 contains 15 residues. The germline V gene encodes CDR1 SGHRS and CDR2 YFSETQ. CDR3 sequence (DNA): TGCGCCAGCAGCCCTTTTACAGGGGCGAACACTGAAGCTTTCTTT. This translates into CASSPFTGANTEAFF.

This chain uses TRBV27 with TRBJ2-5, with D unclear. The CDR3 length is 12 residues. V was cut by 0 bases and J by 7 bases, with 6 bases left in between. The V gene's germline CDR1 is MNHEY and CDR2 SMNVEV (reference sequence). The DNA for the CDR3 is TGTGCCAGCAGTTTATCCTCCGGGACCCAGTACTTC. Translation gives CASSLSSGTQYF.

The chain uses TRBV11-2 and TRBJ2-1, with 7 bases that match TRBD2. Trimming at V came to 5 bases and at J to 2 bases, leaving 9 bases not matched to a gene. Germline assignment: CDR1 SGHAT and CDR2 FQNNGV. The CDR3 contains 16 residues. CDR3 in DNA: TGTGCCAGCAGCCCCCTCGCTCGGGGGGCCTACAATGAGCAGTTCTTC. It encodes CASSPLARGAYNEQFF.

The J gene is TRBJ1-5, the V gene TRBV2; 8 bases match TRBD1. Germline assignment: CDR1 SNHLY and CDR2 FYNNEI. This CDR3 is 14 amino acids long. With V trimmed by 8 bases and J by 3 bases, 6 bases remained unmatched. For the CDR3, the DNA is TGTGCCAGCCTAAGGGACAGGAACAATCAGCCCCAGCATTTT. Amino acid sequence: CASLRDRNNQPQHF. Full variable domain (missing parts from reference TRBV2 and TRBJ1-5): EPEVTQTPSHQVTQMGQEVILRCVPISNHLYFYWYRQILGQKVEFLVSFYNNEISEKSEIFDDQFSVERPDGSNFTLKIRSTKLEDSAMYFCASLRDRNNQPQHFGDGTRLSIL.

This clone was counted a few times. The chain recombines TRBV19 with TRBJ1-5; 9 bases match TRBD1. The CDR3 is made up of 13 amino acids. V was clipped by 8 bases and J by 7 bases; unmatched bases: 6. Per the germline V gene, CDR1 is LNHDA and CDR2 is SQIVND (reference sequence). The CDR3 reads CASVDRGTQPQHF. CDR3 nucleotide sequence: TGTGCCAGTGTAGACAGGGGGACACAGCCCCAGCATTTT.

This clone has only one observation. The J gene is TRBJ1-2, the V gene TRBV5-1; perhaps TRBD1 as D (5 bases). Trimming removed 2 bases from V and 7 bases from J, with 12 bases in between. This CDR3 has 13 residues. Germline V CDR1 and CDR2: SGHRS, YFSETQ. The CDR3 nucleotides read TGCGCCAGCAGCTTAGGGGAGGCCCCTGGCTACACCTTC. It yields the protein CASSLGEAPGYTF.

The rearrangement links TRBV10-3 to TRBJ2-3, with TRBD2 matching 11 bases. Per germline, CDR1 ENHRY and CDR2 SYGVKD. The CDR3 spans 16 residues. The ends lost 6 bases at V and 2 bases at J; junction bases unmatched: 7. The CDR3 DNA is TGTGCCATCAGGAATTCTAGCGGGGGGTTCACAGATACGCAGTATTTT. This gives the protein CAIRNSSGGFTDTQYF.

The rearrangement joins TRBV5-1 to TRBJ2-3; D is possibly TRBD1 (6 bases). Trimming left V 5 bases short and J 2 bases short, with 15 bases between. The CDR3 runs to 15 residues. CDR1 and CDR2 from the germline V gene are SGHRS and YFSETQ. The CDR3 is CASRGAGDFTDTQYF. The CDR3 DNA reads TGCGCCAGCAGGGGGGCAGGCGACTTCACAGATACGCAGTATTTT.

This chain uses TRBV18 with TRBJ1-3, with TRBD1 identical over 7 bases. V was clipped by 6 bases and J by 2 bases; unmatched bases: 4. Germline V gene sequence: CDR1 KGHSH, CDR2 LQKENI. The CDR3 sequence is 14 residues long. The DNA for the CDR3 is TGTGCCAGCTCTGCCGGGACAGCTGGAAACACCATATATTTT. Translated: CASSAGTAGNTIYF.

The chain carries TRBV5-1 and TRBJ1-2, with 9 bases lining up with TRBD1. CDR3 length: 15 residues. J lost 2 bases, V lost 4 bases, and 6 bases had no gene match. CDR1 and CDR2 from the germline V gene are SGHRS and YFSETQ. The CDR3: CASSPDRGRNYGYTF. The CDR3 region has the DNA TGCGCCAGCAGCCCGGACAGGGGTAGGAACTATGGCTACACCTTC.

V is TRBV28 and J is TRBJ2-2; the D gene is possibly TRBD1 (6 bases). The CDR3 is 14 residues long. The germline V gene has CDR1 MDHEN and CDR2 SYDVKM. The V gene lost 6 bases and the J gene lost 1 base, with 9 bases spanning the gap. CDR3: CASRWGQNTGELFF. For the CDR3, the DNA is TGTGCCAGCAGGTGGGGACAGAACACCGGGGAGCTGTTTTTT.

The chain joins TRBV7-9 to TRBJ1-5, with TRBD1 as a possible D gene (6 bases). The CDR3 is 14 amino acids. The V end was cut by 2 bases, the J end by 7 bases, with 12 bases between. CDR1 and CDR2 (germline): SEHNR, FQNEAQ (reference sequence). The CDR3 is CASSLNRENQPQHF. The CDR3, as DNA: TGTGCCAGCAGCTTAAACAGGGAGAACCAGCCCCAGCATTTT.

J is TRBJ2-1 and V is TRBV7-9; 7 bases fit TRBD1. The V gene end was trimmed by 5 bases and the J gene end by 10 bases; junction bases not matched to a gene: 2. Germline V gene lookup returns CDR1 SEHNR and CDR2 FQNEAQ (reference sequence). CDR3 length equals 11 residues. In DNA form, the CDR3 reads TGTGCCAGCAGCGTACAGGGGGAGCAGTTCTTC. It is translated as CASSVQGEQFF.

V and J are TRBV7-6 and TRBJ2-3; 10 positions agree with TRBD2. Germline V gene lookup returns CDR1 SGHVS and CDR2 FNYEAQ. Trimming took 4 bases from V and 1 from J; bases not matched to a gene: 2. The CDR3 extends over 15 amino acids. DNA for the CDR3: TGTGCCAGCAGCTCCCTAGCGGGGGGCACAGATACGCAGTATTTT. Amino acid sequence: CASSSLAGGTDTQYF.

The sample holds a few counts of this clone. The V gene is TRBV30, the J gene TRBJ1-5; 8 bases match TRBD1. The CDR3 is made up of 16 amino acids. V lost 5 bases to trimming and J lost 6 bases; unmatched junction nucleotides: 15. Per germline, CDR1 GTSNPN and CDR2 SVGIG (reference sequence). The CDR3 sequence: CAWGGPGTGYGQPQHF. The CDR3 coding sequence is TGTGCCTGGGGAGGGCCGGGGACAGGCTATGGTCAGCCCCAGCATTTT. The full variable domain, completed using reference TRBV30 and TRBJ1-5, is SQTIHQWPATLVQPVGSPLSLECTVEGTSNPNLYWYRQAAGRGLQLLFYSVGIGQISSEVPQNLSASRPQDRQFILSSKKLLLSDSGFYLCAWGGPGTGYGQPQHFGDGTRLSIL.

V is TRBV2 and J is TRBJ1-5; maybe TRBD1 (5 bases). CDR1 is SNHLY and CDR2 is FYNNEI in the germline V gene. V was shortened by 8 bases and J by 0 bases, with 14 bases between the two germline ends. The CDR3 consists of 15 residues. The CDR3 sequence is CASGGAAYSNQPQHF. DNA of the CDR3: TGTGCCAGCGGCGGGGCGGCCTATAGCAATCAGCCCCAGCATTTT.

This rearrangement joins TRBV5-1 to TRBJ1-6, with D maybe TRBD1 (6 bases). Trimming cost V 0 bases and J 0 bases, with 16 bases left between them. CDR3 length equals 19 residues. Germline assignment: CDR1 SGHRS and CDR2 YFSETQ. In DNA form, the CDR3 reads TGCGCCAGCAGCTTGGCCTACCGGGGCAGGGGCTCCTATAATTCACCCCTCCACTTT. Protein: CASSLAYRGRGSYNSPLHF.

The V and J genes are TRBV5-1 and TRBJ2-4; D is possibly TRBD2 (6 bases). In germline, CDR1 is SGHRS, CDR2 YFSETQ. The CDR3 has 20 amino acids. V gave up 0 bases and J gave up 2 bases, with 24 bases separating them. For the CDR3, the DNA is TGCGCCAGCAGCTTGGGCCCCGCGGGGCTAAGGTCCTTACCCAAAAACATTCAGTACTTC. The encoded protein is CASSLGPAGLRSLPKNIQYF.

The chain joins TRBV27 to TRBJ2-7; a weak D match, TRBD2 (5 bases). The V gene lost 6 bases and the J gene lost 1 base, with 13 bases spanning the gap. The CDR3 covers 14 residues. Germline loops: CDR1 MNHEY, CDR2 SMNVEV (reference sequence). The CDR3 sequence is CASSPRGHSYEQYV. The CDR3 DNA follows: TGTGCCAGCAGCCCCCGAGGGCATTCCTACGAGCAGTACGTC.

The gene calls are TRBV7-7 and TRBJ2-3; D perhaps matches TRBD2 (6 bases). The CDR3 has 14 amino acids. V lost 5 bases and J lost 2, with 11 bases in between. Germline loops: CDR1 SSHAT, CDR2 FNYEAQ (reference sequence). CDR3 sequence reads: CASSTGSDTDTQYF. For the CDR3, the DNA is TGTGCCAGCAGCACCGGGAGTGACACAGATACGCAGTATTTT.

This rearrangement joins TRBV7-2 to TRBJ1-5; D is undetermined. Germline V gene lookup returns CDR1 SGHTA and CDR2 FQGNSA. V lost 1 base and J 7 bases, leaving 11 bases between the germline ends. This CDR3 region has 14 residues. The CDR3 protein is CASSLVGSGQPQHF. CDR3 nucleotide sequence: TGTGCCAGCAGCTTAGTAGGGTCGGGACAGCCCCAGCATTTT.